Below, one TCR beta chain is given with its context. The sample is drawn from a study of blood T cell repertoires in COVID-19. The table came from immunoSEQ multiplex PCR; TCRdb's copy has only in-frame clones and leaves some out. The table lists roughly 440,000 clones, approximately 88% of them singletons. Seattle enrolled patients during active infection and tracked them longitudinally. CDR1 SGHRS and CDR2 YFSETQ come from the germline V gene. V was clipped by 4 bases and J by 5 bases; unmatched bases: 7. This CDR3 is 14 amino acids long. This clonotype was sampled from a woman in her fifties or sixties with COVID-19, enrolled during active disease. This sequence joins TRBV5-1 and TRBJ2-3; TRBD1 aligns across 7 bases. Input material: peripheral blood. CDR3 sequence reads: CASSRDRVQDTQYF. CDR3 DNA: TGCGCCAGCAGCCGCGACAGGGTACAAGATACGCAGTATTTT.